This T cell receptor beta chain was observed in a study of OX40 agonist ivuxolimab in advanced cancers. Overall study: Intravenous ivuxolimab at 0.01 to 10 mg/kg was given to patients every 2 weeks. Whole-study findings and limits: Circulating CD4+ and CD8+ T cells showed clonal expansion by week 6 at 0.1 to 3.0 mg/kg. CD8+ T cells averaged more expanded clones than CD4+.

CDR3 length: 13 residues. CDR1 is LNHDA and CDR2 is SQIVND in the germline V gene (reference sequence). V lost 4 bases, J lost 6 bases, and 4 bases stayed unmatched. The data were produced by immunoSEQ multiplex PCR, yet TCRdb's version contains in-frame clones alone and is incomplete. The profile shows about 110,000 clones, more than 85% of them singletons. With regard to this clone: Its target is unknown.

Samples of blood were obtained at baseline, on cycle 4 day 1, and on cycle 7 day 1. Source: CD4+ or CD8+ T cells sorted from blood, taken in a trial of the OX40 agonist ivuxolimab. The chain combines TRBV19 with TRBJ1-2, with 8 bases that match TRBD1. This receptor was obtained from an adult with an advanced solid tumor such as melanoma, head and neck, liver or kidney cancer. The chain's CDR3 is CASSNRGGNGYTF. The CDR3 nucleotides read TGTGCCAGTAGTAACAGGGGGGGAAATGGCTACACCTTC.